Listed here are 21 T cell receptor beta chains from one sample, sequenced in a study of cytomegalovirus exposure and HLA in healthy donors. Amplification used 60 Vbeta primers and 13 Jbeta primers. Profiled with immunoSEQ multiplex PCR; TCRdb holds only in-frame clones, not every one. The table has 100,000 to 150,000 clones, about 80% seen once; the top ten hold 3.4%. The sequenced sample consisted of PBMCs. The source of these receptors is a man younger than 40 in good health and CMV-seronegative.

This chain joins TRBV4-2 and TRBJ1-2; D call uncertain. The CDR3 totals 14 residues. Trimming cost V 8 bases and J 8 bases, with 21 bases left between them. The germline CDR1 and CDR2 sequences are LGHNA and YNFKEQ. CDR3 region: CASAPAGGLRGYTF. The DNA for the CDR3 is TGTGCCAGCGCCCCGGCGGGTGGGCTTAGAGGCTACACCTTC.

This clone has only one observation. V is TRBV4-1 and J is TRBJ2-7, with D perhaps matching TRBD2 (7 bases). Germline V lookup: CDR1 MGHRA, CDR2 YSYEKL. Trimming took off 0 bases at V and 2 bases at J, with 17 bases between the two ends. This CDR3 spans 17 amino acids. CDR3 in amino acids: CASSQELRGGGPYEQYF. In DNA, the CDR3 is TGCGCCAGCAGCCAAGAACTCAGGGGCGGGGGCCCCTACGAGCAGTACTTC.

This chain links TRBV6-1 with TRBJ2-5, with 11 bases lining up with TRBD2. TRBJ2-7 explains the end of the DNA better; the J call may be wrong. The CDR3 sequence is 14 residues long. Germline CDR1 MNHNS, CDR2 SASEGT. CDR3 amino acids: CASRLAGTPYEQYF. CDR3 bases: TGTGCCAGCCGACTAGCGGGAACCCCCTACGAGCAGTACTTC.

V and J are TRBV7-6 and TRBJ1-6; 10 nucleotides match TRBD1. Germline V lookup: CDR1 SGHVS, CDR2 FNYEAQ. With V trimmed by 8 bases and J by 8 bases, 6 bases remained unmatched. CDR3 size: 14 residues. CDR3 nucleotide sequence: TGTGCCAGCCGGGACAGGGGAGGTGATTCACCCCTCCACTTT. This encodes CASRDRGGDSPLHF.

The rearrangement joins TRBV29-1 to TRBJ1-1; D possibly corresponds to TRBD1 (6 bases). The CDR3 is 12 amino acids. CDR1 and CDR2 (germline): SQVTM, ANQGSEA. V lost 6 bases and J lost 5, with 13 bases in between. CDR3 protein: CSVQPQGTEAFF. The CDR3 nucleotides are TGCAGCGTGCAACCCCAGGGGACTGAAGCTTTCTTT.

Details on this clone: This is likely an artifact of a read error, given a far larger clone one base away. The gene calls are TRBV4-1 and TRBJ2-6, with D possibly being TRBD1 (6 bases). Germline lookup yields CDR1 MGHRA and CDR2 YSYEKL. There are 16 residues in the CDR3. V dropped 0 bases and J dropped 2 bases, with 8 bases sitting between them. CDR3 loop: CASSQDGGAGANVLTF. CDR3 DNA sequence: TGCGCCAGCAGCCAAGATGGGGGCGCTGGGGCCAACGTCCTGACTTTC.

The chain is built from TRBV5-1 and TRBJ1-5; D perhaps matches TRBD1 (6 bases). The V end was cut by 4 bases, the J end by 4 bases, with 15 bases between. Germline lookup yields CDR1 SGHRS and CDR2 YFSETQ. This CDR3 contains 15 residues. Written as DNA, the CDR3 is TGCGCCAGCAGCCCAACGACAGGTCAAAATCAGCCCCAGCATTTT. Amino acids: CASSPTTGQNQPQHF.

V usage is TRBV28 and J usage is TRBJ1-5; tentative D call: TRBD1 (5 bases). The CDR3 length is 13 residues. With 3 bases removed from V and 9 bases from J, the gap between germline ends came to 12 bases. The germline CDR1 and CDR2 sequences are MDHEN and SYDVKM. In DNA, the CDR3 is TGTGCCAGCAGTTTGGGGGAGGCCCGGCCCCAGCATTTT. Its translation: CASSLGEARPQHF.

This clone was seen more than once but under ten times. The CDR3, as DNA: TGTGCCAGCAGCCAATCCCGGACAGGTGCCTACGAGCAGTACTTC. Translating gives CASSQSRTGAYEQYF. The genes are TRBV7-2 and TRBJ2-7; 7 positions agree with TRBD1. The V gene end was trimmed by 5 bases and the J gene end by 2 bases; junction bases not matched to a gene: 9. CDR3 length: 15 residues. The germline gives CDR1 SGHTA, CDR2 FQGNSA.

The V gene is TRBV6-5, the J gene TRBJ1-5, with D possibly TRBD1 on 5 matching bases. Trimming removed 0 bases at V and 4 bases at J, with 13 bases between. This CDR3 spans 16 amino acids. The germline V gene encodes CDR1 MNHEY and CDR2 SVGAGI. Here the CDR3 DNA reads TGTGCCAGCAGTTACTCAGCAGGGAAGGGAAATCAGCCCCAGCATTTT. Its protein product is CASSYSAGKGNQPQHF.

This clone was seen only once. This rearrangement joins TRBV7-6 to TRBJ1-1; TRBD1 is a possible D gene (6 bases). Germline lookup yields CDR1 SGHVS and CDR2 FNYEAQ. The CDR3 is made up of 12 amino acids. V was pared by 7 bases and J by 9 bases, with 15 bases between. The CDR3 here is CASKNTGSKAFF. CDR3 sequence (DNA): TGTGCCAGCAAGAACACAGGGTCAAAAGCTTTCTTT. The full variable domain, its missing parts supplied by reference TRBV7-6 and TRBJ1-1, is GAGVSQSPRYKVTKRGQDVALRCDPISGHVSLYWYRQALGQGPEFLTYFNYEAQQDKSGLPNDRFSAERPEGSISTLTIQRTEQRDSAMYRCASKNTGSKAFFGQGTRLTVV.

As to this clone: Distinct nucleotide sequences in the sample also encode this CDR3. CDR3 coding DNA: TGTGCCAGCAGCTCGGGACTAGAAGAGACCCAGTACTTC. Translation: CASSSGLEETQYF. The V call is TRBV7-9, the J call TRBJ2-5, with TRBD2 matching 8 bases. The ends lost 4 bases at V and 3 bases at J; junction bases unmatched: 1. Germline CDR1 is SEHNR and CDR2 is FQNEAQ (reference sequence). The CDR3 loop spans 13 amino acids.

CDR3 loop: CASSFLSVGQGGHLRYEQYF. The CDR3, as DNA: TGTGCCAGCAGTTTCCTAAGTGTTGGACAGGGGGGTCACCTTAGGTACGAGCAGTACTTC. V and J are TRBV27 and TRBJ2-7; 10 bases fit TRBD1. From germline, CDR1 is MNHEY and CDR2 SMNVEV (reference sequence). The CDR3 has 20 amino acids. With 3 bases clipped from V and 4 bases from J, the junction kept 21 bases outside the gene matches.

The CDR3 DNA is TGTGCCAGCAGTGACTCGATTCAGGGGTCCGGGGAGCTGTTTTTT. Protein: CASSDSIQGSGELFF. The rearrangement links TRBV6-4 to TRBJ2-2; maybe TRBD1 (6 bases). CDR1 is MRHNA and CDR2 is SNTAGT in the germline V gene. The CDR3 is 15 residues long. Trimming left V 0 bases short and J 6 bases short, with 11 bases between.

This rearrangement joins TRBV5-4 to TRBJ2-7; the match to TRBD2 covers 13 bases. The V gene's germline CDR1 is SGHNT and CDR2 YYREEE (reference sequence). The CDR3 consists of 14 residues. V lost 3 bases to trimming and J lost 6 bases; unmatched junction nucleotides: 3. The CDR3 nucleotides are TGTGCCAGCAGCTCGGGACTAGCGGGACTCGAGCAGTACTTC. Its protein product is CASSSGLAGLEQYF. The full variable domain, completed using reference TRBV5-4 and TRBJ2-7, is ETGVTQSPTHLIKTRGQQVTLRCSSQSGHNTVSWYQQALGQGPQFIFQYYREEENGRGNFPPRFSGLQFPNYSSELNVNALELDDSALYLCASSSGLAGLEQYFGPGTRLTVT.

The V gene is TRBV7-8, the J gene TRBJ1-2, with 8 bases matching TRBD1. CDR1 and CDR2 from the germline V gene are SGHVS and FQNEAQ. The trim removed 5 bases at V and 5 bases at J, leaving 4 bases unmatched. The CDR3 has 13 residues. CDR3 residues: CASSLDRDYGYTF. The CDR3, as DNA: TGTGCCAGCAGCCTGGACAGGGATTATGGCTACACCTTC. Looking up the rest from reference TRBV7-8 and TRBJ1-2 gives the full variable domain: GAGVSQSPRYKVAKRGQDVALRCDPISGHVSLFWYQQALGQGPEFLTYFQNEAQLDKSGLPSDRFFAERPEGSVSTLKIQRTQQEDSAVYLCASSLDRDYGYTFGSGTRLTVV.

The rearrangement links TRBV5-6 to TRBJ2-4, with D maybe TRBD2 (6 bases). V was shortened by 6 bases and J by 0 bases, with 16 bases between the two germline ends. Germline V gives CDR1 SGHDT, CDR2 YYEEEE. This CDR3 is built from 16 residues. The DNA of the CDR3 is TGTGCCAGCACCCGGGACTCAGGATTAGCCAAAAACATTCAGTACTTC. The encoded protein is CASTRDSGLAKNIQYF. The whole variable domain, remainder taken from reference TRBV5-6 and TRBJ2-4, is DAGVTQSPTHLIKTRGQQVTLRCSPKSGHDTVSWYQQALGQGPQFIFQYYEEEERQRGNFPDRFSGHQFPNYSSELNVNALLLGDSALYLCASTRDSGLAKNIQYFGAGTRLSVL.

The CDR3 nucleotides are TGTGCCAGCAGCTCCTCGGACAGGCGACGGAACAATGAGCAGTTCTTC. It specifies CASSSSDRRRNNEQFF. The genes are TRBV13 and TRBJ2-1; 7 nucleotides line up with TRBD1. Germline V gene lookup returns CDR1 PRHDT and CDR2 FYEKMQ (reference sequence). V lost 4 bases and J lost 5; bases outside the gene matches: 11. The length of the CDR3 is 16 residues.

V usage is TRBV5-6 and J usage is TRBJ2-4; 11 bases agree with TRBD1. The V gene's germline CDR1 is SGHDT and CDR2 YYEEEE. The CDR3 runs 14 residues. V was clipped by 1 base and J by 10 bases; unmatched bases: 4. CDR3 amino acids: CASSLSGTGGIQYF. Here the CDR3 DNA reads TGTGCCAGCAGCTTGAGTGGGACAGGGGGAATTCAGTACTTC.

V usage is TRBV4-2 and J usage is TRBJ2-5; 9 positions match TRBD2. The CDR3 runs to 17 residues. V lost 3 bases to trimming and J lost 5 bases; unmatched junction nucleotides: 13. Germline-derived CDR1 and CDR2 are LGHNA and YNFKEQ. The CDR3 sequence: CASSQNGNSGGRETQYF. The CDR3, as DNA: TGTGCCAGCAGCCAGAACGGGAATAGCGGGGGACGGGAGACCCAGTACTTC.

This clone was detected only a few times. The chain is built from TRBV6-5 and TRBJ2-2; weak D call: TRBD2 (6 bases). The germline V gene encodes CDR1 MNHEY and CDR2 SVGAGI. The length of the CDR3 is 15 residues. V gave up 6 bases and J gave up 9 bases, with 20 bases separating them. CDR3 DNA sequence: TGTGCCAGCAGACCGGACGGGACTGGGGTCAGGGAGCTGTTTTTT. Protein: CASRPDGTGVRELFF.